The present entry profiles one TCR beta chain with its context. Its cognate antigen is unknown. This sample was taken from a study of identical twins. General study points: Cord blood beta clonotypes that were abundant carried fewer insertions, and memory repertoires showed no such trend.

Unique molecular identifiers were present on the cDNA, which also gained a universal primer site by template switching. Each CDR3 protein gets one entry after TCRdb re-called the 5' RACE reads with MiXCR. The table records 450,000 to 650,000 distinct CDR3 sequences, just under 10% of them present only once. Germline V CDR1 and CDR2: MGHDK, SYGVNS. The CDR3 totals 13 residues. J lost 9 bases, V lost 2 bases, and 5 bases had no gene match. The same sample was also used in a study of yellow fever vaccine responses in identical twins.

The sequenced material came from PBMCs. This clonotype was sampled from a woman between 18 and 29 years old in good health. The chain recombines TRBV25-1 with TRBJ2-7, with 9 bases aligning to TRBD2. In nucleotides, the CDR3 is TGTGCCAGCAGTGAAGGACTAGCGTTTGTGCAGTACTTC. Translated: CASSEGLAFVQYF.